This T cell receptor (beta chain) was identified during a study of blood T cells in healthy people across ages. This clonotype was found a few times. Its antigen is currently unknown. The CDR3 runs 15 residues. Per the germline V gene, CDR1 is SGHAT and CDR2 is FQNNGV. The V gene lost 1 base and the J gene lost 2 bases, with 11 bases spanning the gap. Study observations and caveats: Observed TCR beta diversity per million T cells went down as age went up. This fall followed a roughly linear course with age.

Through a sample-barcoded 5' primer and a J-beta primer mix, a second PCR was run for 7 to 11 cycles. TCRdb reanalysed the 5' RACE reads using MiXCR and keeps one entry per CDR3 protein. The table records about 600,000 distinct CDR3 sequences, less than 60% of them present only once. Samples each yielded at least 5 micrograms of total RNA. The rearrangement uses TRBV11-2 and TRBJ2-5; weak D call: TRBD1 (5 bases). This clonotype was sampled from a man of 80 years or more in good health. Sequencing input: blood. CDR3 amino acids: CASSLGPGKQETQYF. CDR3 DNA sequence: TGTGCCAGCAGCTTAGGGCCAGGGAAACAAGAGACCCAGTACTTC.